In its sample, the clone carrying this T cell receptor beta chain was seen a few times. This sample was included in a study of human T cells and chemical hapten exposure. Background on the study: Sensitization applied 2% DPC to 2 cm by 2 cm of upper inner arm skin. Patches that contained 0.01% DPC were applied to the upper back and read at 6 days.

The CDR3 is 15 amino acids. V was pared by 2 bases and J by 10 bases, with 7 bases of the junction left unmatched. In germline, CDR1 is MNHNS, CDR2 SASEGT. Time point here: pre-sensitization, week 0. Treatment of the sample: therapeutic diphenylcyclopropenone sensitization with weekly scalp DPC. Within the library, unique molecular identifiers were attached to each individual cDNA molecule. Original data processing: Samples held a median of around 100,000 TCRs, range about 20,000–690,600. MiXCR, run by TCRdb on the RACE reads, gives a single entry per CDR3 protein. TCRdb, rather than the study authors, made the V and J calls. The data contain around 260,000 distinct CDR3 sequences, 8.6% of them singletons.

This receptor was taken from a middle-aged woman with alopecia areata. Some clones in this sample may be carry-over from other donors' samples. The J gene is TRBJ1-4, the V gene TRBV6-1; 10 bases match TRBD1. The sequencing used whole blood, collected in connection with sensitization to the hapten diphenylcyclopropenone (DPC). The CDR3 coding sequence is TGTGCCAGCAGTGAATCAGGGACAGGGGCGGGAAAACTGTTTTTT. Protein product: CASSESGTGAGKLFF.